One sample yielded the 12 T cell receptor beta chains listed below, sequenced in a study of T cells expressing NK-cell markers (dated by TCRdb to the early 2020s). Library preparation was by 5' RACE. The reads were generated on an Illumina HiSeq 2000. Through TCRdb reprocessing, the reads give one entry per CDR3 protein sequence; DNA is omitted. The sample's table lists a count of roughly 150,000 distinct CDR3 sequences. Roughly 20% of the sample lies in the top ten. Sequencing used blood T cells: a sorted CD56 or NKG2C T cell subset, CD4+ or CD8+ T cells, or bulk PBMC T cells (not recorded which). The source of these receptors is a woman aged 18-69 years in good health.

The chain carries TRBV20-1 and TRBJ1-1; checking the TCRdb D call of TRBD1 is not possible without DNA. The CDR3 totals 13 residues. CDR1 is DFQATT, CDR2 SNEGSKA, per germline (reference sequence). CDR3 in amino acids: CSASRQGNTEAFF.

The chain couples TRBV5-1 to TRBJ2-5; TCRdb names TRBD1, which stays unverified in the absence of DNA. The germline V gene encodes CDR1 SGHRS and CDR2 YFSETQ. The CDR3 totals 14 residues. The CDR3 sequence is CASSSPGQQETQYF. The variable domain in full, with the rest retrieved from reference TRBV5-1 and TRBJ2-5, is KAGVTQTPRYLIKTRGQQVTLSCSPISGHRSVSWYQQTPGQGLQFLFEYFSETQRNKGNFPGRFSGRQFSNSRSEMNVSTLELGDSALYLCASSSPGQQETQYFGPGTRLLVL.

The chain employs TRBV10-3 and TRBJ1-1; the D gene TCRdb calls, TRBD1, cannot be checked with no DNA. This CDR3 spans 18 amino acids. The germline CDR1 and CDR2 sequences are ENHRY and SYGVKD. The CDR3 is CAISDTPGGFGGVTEAFF.

The chain carries TRBV20-1 and TRBJ2-7. CDR1 and CDR2 from the germline V gene are DFQATT and SNEGSKA (reference sequence). The CDR3 consists of 13 residues. CDR3 amino acids: CSASRSTTYEQYF.

The rearrangement joins TRBV27 to TRBJ2-3; the TRBD1 assignment by TCRdb is unverifiable without DNA. This CDR3 has 13 amino acids. CDR1 and CDR2 (germline): MNHEY, SMNVEV (reference sequence). CDR3 protein: CASTARPPDTQYF.

V gene TRBV2 combines with J gene TRBJ2-3. From germline, CDR1 is SNHLY and CDR2 FYNNEI. The CDR3 is made up of 14 amino acids. This chain's CDR3 is CASSESGRTDTQYF.

The genes are TRBV7-8 and TRBJ2-5; TCRdb selects TRBD2, and the lack of DNA leaves this call unchecked. The germline V gene has CDR1 SGHVS and CDR2 FQNEAQ. The CDR3 has 15 amino acids. The CDR3 loop is CASSLAGGVLGDQYF.

V and J are TRBV29-1 and TRBJ2-1; the D call of TRBD2 rests on TCRdb alone, since no DNA is present to check it. The CDR3 is made up of 18 amino acids. Germline values: CDR1 SQVTM, CDR2 ANQGSEA. The CDR3 region is CSVEDSPSGRFRFNEQFF.

The V and J genes are TRBV7-9 and TRBJ1-6; TCRdb names TRBD1, which stays unverified in the absence of DNA. The germline CDR1 and CDR2 sequences are SEHNR and FQNEAQ (reference sequence). This CDR3 spans 14 amino acids. The CDR3 spells CASSIQGEDSPLHF.

The rearrangement links TRBV2 to TRBJ2-5; TCRdb reports TRBD2, a call that lacks DNA to check it against. The CDR3 is 15 residues long. Germline V gene sequence: CDR1 SNHLY, CDR2 FYNNEI. The CDR3 protein is CASRGGTSGVETQYF.

The rearrangement uses TRBV12-5 and TRBJ2-1; the TCRdb call, TRBD1, lacks DNA for checking. This CDR3 is 14 amino acids long. In germline, CDR1 is LGHNT, CDR2 FRNRAP. The CDR3 sequence: CASARTGSYNEQFF.

This chain connects TRBV20-1 to TRBJ1-1; TCRdb selects TRBD1, and the lack of DNA leaves this call unchecked. Germline CDR1 is DFQATT and CDR2 is SNEGSKA (reference sequence). The CDR3 consists of 16 residues. The CDR3 loop reads CSARTLDRVGYTEAFF.